Listed below are T cell receptor beta chains from one sample, sequenced in a study of T cell repertoires in cytomegalovirus infection. TCRdb redid the calling of the reads with MiXCR, one entry per CDR3 protein. This table has fewer than 950,000 distinct CDR3 sequences, roughly 33% appearing once. Antigen specificity for these receptors is unknown. The sample here was cultured CD8+ T cells from PBMCs, taken from culture after CMV antigen stimulation. The source of these receptors is a human donor in good health (CMV status not recorded). Some clones in this sample may be carry-over from other donors' samples. Both conserved end residues are part of each CDR3. Each record gives: CDR3 protein, CDR3 DNA, D gene, V gene, J gene, clone size. A D gene is named only where the DNA matches it firmly. A clone size is listed for some rows: how often the clone was seen (once, few, many), or a class if it is expanded.

CATSNLARSTDTQYF	TGTGCCACCAGCAATCTAGCGCGGAGCACAGATACGCAGTATTTT	-	TRBV15	TRBJ2-3	-
CASSYGYGNEQFF	TGTGCCAGTAGTTACGGTTATGGAAATGAGCAGTTCTTC	-	TRBV19	TRBJ2-1	-
CASSSGWEAFF	TGCGCCAGCAGTTCAGGGTGGGAAGCTTTCTTT	-	TRBV5-1	TRBJ1-1	-
CASSDRGRGDEKLFF	TGTGCCAGCAGCGACCGGGGACGAGGGGATGAAAAACTGTTTTTT	-	TRBV7-2	TRBJ1-4	few
CASSLGLAGYTF	TGTGCCAGCAGTCTTGGACTCGCTGGCTACACCTTC	-	TRBV12-3/TRBV12-4	TRBJ1-2	-
CASSLKRGPNNEQFF	TGTGCCAGCAGCTTAAAGCGGGGGCCTAACAATGAGCAGTTCTTC	TRBD2	TRBV7-8	TRBJ2-1	-
CASSLADPPRYF	TGTGCCAGCAGCTTAGCAGACCCGCCAAGGTATTTT	-	TRBV7-8	TRBJ2-3	many
CASSYLPGDREEDTQYF	TGTGCCAGCAGTTACCTCCCGGGGGACAGGGAGGAAGATACGCAGTATTTT	TRBD1	TRBV6-2/TRBV6-3	TRBJ2-3	few
CASSHQAGANTGELFF	TGTGCCAGCAGCCACCAGGCGGGGGCTAACACCGGGGAGCTGTTTTTT	-	TRBV14	TRBJ2-2	-
CASSPGSNQPQHF	TGTGCCAGCAGCCCTGGTTCCAATCAGCCCCAGCATTTT	-	TRBV7-9	TRBJ1-5	many
CASRSTGEKLFF	TGTGCCAGCAGGTCGACTGGGGAAAAACTGTTTTTT	-	TRBV12-3/TRBV12-4	TRBJ1-4	few
CASSLRQDNEQFF	TGTGCCAGCAGCTTACGACAGGACAATGAGCAGTTCTTC	-	TRBV7-2	TRBJ2-1	many
CASSLSRQTGAFNEKLFF	TGTGCCAGCAGTTTATCACGACAGACAGGGGCCTTCAATGAAAAACTGTTTTTT	TRBD1	TRBV28	TRBJ1-4	few
CASTHSRDYGYTF	TGTGCCAGCACGCACTCCCGAGACTATGGCTACACCTTC	-	TRBV12-3/TRBV12-4	TRBJ1-2	-
CASTLGGGGNSPLHF	TGTGCCAGCACCCTCGGTGGAGGTGGTAATTCACCCCTCCACTTT	-	TRBV12-3/TRBV12-4	TRBJ1-6	few
CASSLGPTVPSYEQYF	TGTGCCAGCAGCTTAGGCCCGACGGTGCCATCCTACGAGCAGTACTTC	-	TRBV7-9	TRBJ2-7	few
CASSPYASGGANNEQFF	TGTGCCAGCAGCCCCTACGCTAGCGGGGGGGCGAACAATGAGCAGTTCTTC	TRBD2	TRBV7-9	TRBJ2-1	many
CASSPKTGTYSNQPQHF	TGTGCCAGCAGTCCTAAGACAGGGACGTATAGCAATCAGCCCCAGCATTTT	TRBD1	TRBV12-3/TRBV12-4	TRBJ1-5	-
CATPGLAGGWGTDTQYF	TGTGCCACCCCGGGACTAGCGGGGGGGTGGGGCACAGATACGCAGTATTTT	TRBD2	TRBV2	TRBJ2-3	-
CASSDGQGYGYTF	TGTGCCAGCAGCGACGGACAGGGGTATGGCTACACCTTC	TRBD1	TRBV27	TRBJ1-2	-
CASSLREGNEKLFF	TGTGCCAGCAGCTTAAGGGAGGGGAATGAAAAACTGTTTTTT	-	TRBV7-2	TRBJ1-4	many
CASSYTAEAFF	TGTGCCAGCAGCTACACGGCTGAAGCTTTCTTT	-	TRBV7-2	TRBJ1-1	-
CASSQLPGLAGSYEQYF	TGTGCCAGCAGTCAACTGCCGGGACTAGCGGGGTCATACGAGCAGTACTTC	TRBD2	TRBV6-2/TRBV6-3	TRBJ2-7	many
CASSFFPRFLQETKYF	TGTGCCAGCAGCTTTTTTCCCAGGTTTCTACAAGAGACCAAGTACTTC	-	TRBV7-6	TRBJ2-5	-
CASSSLLGLVDEQFF	TGTGCCAGCAGTTCCCTTTTAGGTCTGGTCGATGAGCAGTTCTTC	-	TRBV6-5	TRBJ2-1	-
CASSLVGTSGGYEQFF	TGTGCCAGCAGCTTAGTTGGGACTAGCGGGGGCTATGAGCAGTTCTTC	TRBD2	TRBV13	TRBJ2-1	few
CASFWAGDDDEQFF	TGCGCCAGCTTCTGGGCAGGGGACGATGATGAGCAGTTCTTC	-	TRBV5-1	TRBJ2-1	-
CAIRTGGRDLNTEAFF	TGTGCCATCAGGACAGGGGGCCGAGACTTGAACACTGAAGCTTTCTTT	TRBD1	TRBV10-3	TRBJ1-1	-
CASSVGGARGFYEQYF	TGCGCCAGCAGTGTCGGTGGGGCTCGAGGTTTCTACGAGCAGTACTTC	-	TRBV10-2	TRBJ2-7	-
CSVEDRGGGAVSGELFF	TGCAGCGTTGAAGATCGAGGCGGGGGGGCCGTCTCCGGGGAGCTGTTTTTT	TRBD2	TRBV29-1	TRBJ2-2	-
CASGGLGETQYF	TGTGCCAGCGGGGGTCTGGGGGAGACCCAGTACTTC	-	TRBV12-3/TRBV12-4	TRBJ2-5	few
CASRRDRGTNTKANTEAFF	TGCGCCAGCAGACGGGACAGGGGGACCAACACCAAGGCTAACACTGAAGCTTTCTTT	TRBD1	TRBV5-1	TRBJ1-1	few
CASSKREGRNTEAFF	TGTGCCAGCTCAAAAAGAGAGGGGAGGAACACTGAAGCTTTCTTT	-	TRBV7-4	TRBJ1-1	-
CANSLGPAGGRWGEQFF	TGTGCCAACAGCTTAGGCCCCGCAGGGGGACGGTGGGGTGAGCAGTTCTTC	TRBD1	TRBV11-2	TRBJ2-1	-
CASRDPEDRGEKLFF	TGCGCCAGCAGGGACCCCGAGGACAGGGGTGAAAAACTGTTTTTT	TRBD1	TRBV10-2	TRBJ1-4	-
CASSQIQRGEETQYF	TGCGCCAGCAGCCAAATTCAGCGGGGAGAAGAGACCCAGTACTTC	TRBD2	TRBV4-1	TRBJ2-5	-
CASSQGTGPLQETQYF	TGTGCCAGCAGTCAGGGGACGGGGCCGCTTCAAGAGACCCAGTACTTC	-	TRBV7-6	TRBJ2-5	few
CASSEIGGGRETQYF	TGTGCCAGCAGTGAAATAGGAGGGGGCAGGGAGACCCAGTACTTC	-	TRBV6-1	TRBJ2-5	-
CASSLSTDNQPQHF	TGTGCCAGCAGCTTATCGACAGACAATCAGCCCCAGCATTTT	-	TRBV7-9	TRBJ1-5	-
CASSSELGTLYNEQFF	TGTGCCAGCAGTTCGGAACTCGGGACACTCTACAATGAGCAGTTCTTC	-	TRBV28	TRBJ2-1	few
CASSQAVDVQETQYF	TGCGCCAGCAGCCAAGCCGTGGACGTACAAGAGACCCAGTACTTC	-	TRBV4-1	TRBJ2-5	-
CSASTPGQGQETQYF	TGCAGTGCTAGTACCCCCGGACAGGGGCAAGAGACCCAGTACTTC	TRBD1	TRBV20-1	TRBJ2-5	-
CATSRDRDVNTGELFF	TGTGCCACCAGCAGAGATAGGGACGTTAACACCGGGGAGCTGTTTTTT	-	TRBV15	TRBJ2-2	-
CASSRQGAVQPQHF	TGTGCCAGTAGTAGACAGGGGGCGGTTCAGCCCCAGCATTTT	TRBD1	TRBV19	TRBJ1-5	-
CASGLPYRDLYF	TGTGCTAGTGGTTTGCCCTACAGGGATCTGTACTTC	-	TRBV12-5	TRBJ2-4	few
CASSLLAGLHNEQFF	TGTGCCAGCAGCTTATTAGCGGGGCTACACAATGAGCAGTTCTTC	TRBD2	TRBV7-6	TRBJ2-1	few
CASSTRQGPYNEQFF	TGTGCCAGCAGTACCCGACAGGGGCCCTACAATGAGCAGTTCTTC	TRBD1	TRBV9	TRBJ2-1	-
CASSPRRTVTSTDTQYF	TGTGCCAGCAGCCCCCGCAGGACAGTAACTAGCACAGATACGCAGTATTTT	-	TRBV7-8	TRBJ2-3	few
CASSTTREWGQPQHF	TGTGCCAGCAGCACAACCAGGGAGTGGGGCCAGCCCCAGCATTTT	-	TRBV7-6	TRBJ1-5	-
CASSLAGGSVDEQYF	TGTGCCAGCAGCTTAGCCGGGGGCTCGGTGGACGAGCAGTACTTC	-	TRBV7-9	TRBJ2-7	few